This T cell receptor (beta chain) was retrieved from a study of post-analysis software for immune sequencing data. A word on this clonotype: What it recognizes is unknown.

Trimming left V 5 bases short and J 6 bases short, with 10 bases between. In germline, CDR1 is SGHVS, CDR2 FQNEAQ. The CDR3 totals 13 residues. Unique molecular identifiers had been added to the TCR beta cDNA libraries. Input amounts of 1 to 10 million T cells were used. These gave about 500,000 cDNA molecules, so each molecule approximated one T cell. TCRdb ran MiXCR on the PCR reads and lists one entry per CDR3 protein. The table lists some 450,000 distinct CDR3 sequences, approximately 46% of them singletons. Study results and limitations: TRBV segments more frequent in patients than in controls numbered five and included TRBV5-6, TRBV5-1 and TRBV20-1.

The rearrangement links TRBV7-8 to TRBJ2-2; tentative D call: TRBD2 (6 bases). The sequenced sample was blood. The sequence derives from a girl aged 5 to 17 with multiple sclerosis. CDR3 DNA: TGTGCCAGCAGCAGAGCGGGTGCCGGGGAGCTGTTTTTT. The encoded protein is CASSRAGAGELFF. The full variable domain, its missing parts supplied by reference TRBV7-8 and TRBJ2-2, is GAGVSQSPRYKVAKRGQDVALRCDPISGHVSLFWYQQALGQGPEFLTYFQNEAQLDKSGLPSDRFFAERPEGSVSTLKIQRTQQEDSAVYLCASSRAGAGELFFGEGSRLTVL.